The text below deals with one T cell receptor beta chain. What it binds is unknown. Produced via immunoSEQ multiplex PCR; TCRdb's table is partial and in-frame only. The data contain 55,000 to 80,000 clones, about 80% of them singletons. This entry comes from a study of OX40 agonist ivuxolimab in advanced cancers. On the study more broadly: Every 2 weeks, patients received ivuxolimab intravenously, dosed at 0.01 to 10 mg/kg.

The V end lost 6 bases, the J end lost 0 bases, and 11 bases lay between the germline ends. The CDR3 covers 15 residues. The germline gives CDR1 MNHEY, CDR2 SMNVEV (reference sequence). Study-level findings and limits: In general, CD8+ T cells held more expanded clones than CD4+ did, on average.

The sample consisted of CD4+ or CD8+ T cells sorted from blood, taken in a trial of the OX40 agonist ivuxolimab. This TCR came from an adult with an advanced solid tumor such as melanoma, head and neck, liver or kidney cancer. V and J are TRBV27 and TRBJ2-2, with D hard to call. The CDR3 DNA follows: TGTGCCAGCAGCCCTCGGGTCGCGAACACCGGGGAGCTGTTTTTT. As protein: CASSPRVANTGELFF.